This passage covers 10 T cell receptor beta chains from one sample sequenced in a study of graft-versus-host responses after intestinal transplantation. The method was immunoSEQ multiplex PCR; TCRdb's version includes in-frame clones alone and lacks a portion of them. The sample contains 15,000 or so clones, approximately 93% of which appear only once. The specimen comprised PBMCs, sampled 950 to 1,200 days after intestinal transplantation. The receptors were sampled from a human patient who received an intestinal transplant, so some T cells may come from the graft donor.

The chain joins TRBV7-2 to TRBJ2-7; D is undetermined. Trimming took off 5 bases at V and 6 bases at J, with 8 bases between the two ends. This CDR3 has 11 amino acids. In germline, CDR1 is SGHTA, CDR2 FQGNSA. This CDR3 is CASSLGLEQYF. CDR3 nucleotide sequence: TGTGCCAGCAGCCTGGGTCTCGAGCAGTACTTC.

The chain combines TRBV19 with TRBJ2-6, with no clear D. The germline CDR1 and CDR2 sequences are LNHDA and SQIVND (reference sequence). The CDR3 has 16 amino acids. Trimming removed 7 bases from V and 0 bases from J, with 13 bases in between. The DNA of the CDR3 is TGTGCCAGTACGGCCGCAAGAGGCTCTGGGGCCAACGTCCTGACTTTC. As protein: CASTAARGSGANVLTF.

The rearrangement links TRBV7-3 to TRBJ2-1; 9 positions match TRBD2. V dropped 5 bases and J dropped 3; count of bases not matched to a gene: 2. CDR3 size: 14 residues. Germline CDR1 reads SGHTA; CDR2 reads FQGTGA. The CDR3 DNA follows: TGTGCCAGCAGCCAAGCGGGGGGCTACAATGAGCAGTTCTTC. Protein: CASSQAGGYNEQFF.

The chain uses TRBV6-5 and TRBJ1-1, with a possible D match to TRBD1 (6 bases). V was clipped by 0 bases and J by 7 bases, with 9 bases between them. The CDR3 covers 13 residues. Germline CDR1 MNHEY, CDR2 SVGAGI. The CDR3 DNA reads TGTGCCAGCAGTTACTCCGGCAGGGGTGAAGCTTTCTTT. It codes for CASSYSGRGEAFF.

The count of this clone is one. The V call is TRBV11-2, the J call TRBJ2-7; TRBD1 aligns across 8 bases. Trimming took 3 bases from V and 7 from J; bases not matched to a gene: 8. The CDR3 has 14 residues. Germline CDR1 is SGHAT and CDR2 is FQNNGV. CDR3 sequence reads: CASSLGQGAREQYF. CDR3 DNA: TGTGCCAGCAGCTTGGGGCAGGGGGCGCGAGAGCAGTACTTC. Together with reference TRBV11-2 and TRBJ2-7, the CDR3 gives the full variable domain: EAGVAQSPRYKIIEKRQSVAFWCNPISGHATLYWYQQILGQGPKLLIQFQNNGVVDDSQLPKDRFSAERLKGVDSTLKIQPAKLEDSAVYLCASSLGQGAREQYFGPGTRLTVT.

V and J are TRBV13 and TRBJ2-7, with 13 bases identical to TRBD2. The CDR3 runs 17 residues. Looked up from germline, CDR1 is PRHDT and CDR2 is FYEKMQ (reference sequence). After removal of 5 bases from V and 0 bases from J, the junction contained 7 bases not matched to a gene. CDR3 sequence reads: CASSLRGTSGISYEQYF. The CDR3 nucleotides are TGTGCCAGCAGCCTCCGGGGGACTAGCGGGATCTCCTACGAGCAGTACTTC.

There are a few counts of this clone. This rearrangement joins TRBV5-4 to TRBJ2-1; D ambiguous. The CDR3 runs 14 residues. CDR1 is SGHNT and CDR2 is YYREEE in the germline V gene (reference sequence). V dropped 6 bases and J dropped 6 bases, with 16 bases sitting between them. CDR3 region: CASTFTAVGNEQFF. CDR3 sequence (DNA): TGTGCCAGCACCTTTACGGCAGTCGGCAATGAGCAGTTCTTC. Full variable domain (rest looked up from reference TRBV5-4 and TRBJ2-1): ETGVTQSPTHLIKTRGQQVTLRCSSQSGHNTVSWYQQALGQGPQFIFQYYREEENGRGNFPPRFSGLQFPNYSSELNVNALELDDSALYLCASTFTAVGNEQFFGPGTRLTVL.

The chain has TRBV6-9 and TRBJ1-1; D remains unclear. Trimming stripped 3 bases from V and 5 bases from J, with 10 bases between. Germline CDR1 reads MNHGY; CDR2 reads SVAAGI. This CDR3 comprises 13 residues. The CDR3 loop is CASSYTTGTEAFF. The CDR3 DNA follows: TGTGCCAGCAGTTACACTACGGGGACTGAAGCTTTCTTT.

The chain carries TRBV29-1 and TRBJ2-5; D is possibly TRBD1 (7 bases). Germline CDR1 SQVTM, CDR2 ANQGSEA. Deletions cut 3 bases from V and 3 bases from J, with 11 bases between. This CDR3 is 13 amino acids long. DNA of the CDR3: TGCAGCGTTGACAGGGGGGAAGAAGAGACCCAGTACTTC. Translating it yields CSVDRGEEETQYF.

This chain uses TRBV19 with TRBJ2-7; D might be TRBD1 or TRBD2, each matching 5 bases. Germline CDR1 is LNHDA and CDR2 is SQIVND (reference sequence). The CDR3 has 13 amino acids. The V and J ends lost 3 bases and 6 bases respectively, with 12 bases between them. For the CDR3, the DNA is TGTGCCAGTAGTATGTGGTTGGGGACCGAGCAGTACTTC. This encodes CASSMWLGTEQYF.